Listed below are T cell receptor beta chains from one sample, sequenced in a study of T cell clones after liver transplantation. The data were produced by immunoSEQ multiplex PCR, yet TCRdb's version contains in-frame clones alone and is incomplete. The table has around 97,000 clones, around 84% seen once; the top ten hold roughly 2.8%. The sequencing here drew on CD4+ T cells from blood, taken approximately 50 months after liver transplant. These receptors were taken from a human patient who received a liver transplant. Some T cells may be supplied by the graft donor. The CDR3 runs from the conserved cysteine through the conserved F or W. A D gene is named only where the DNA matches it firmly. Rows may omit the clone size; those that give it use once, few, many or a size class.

CDR3 protein: CASSLMTGTSFYNEQFF; CDR3 DNA: TGTGCCAGCAGTTTAATGACCGGGACTTCCTTTTACAATGAGCAGTTCTTC; D gene: NA; clone size: once; J gene: TRBJ2-1; V gene: TRBV27
CDR3 protein: CASSRPEIAETQYF; CDR3 DNA: TGTGCCAGCAGCCGCCCGGAGATCGCGGAGACCCAGTACTTC; D gene: NA; clone size: NA; J gene: TRBJ2-5; V gene: TRBV5-6
CDR3 protein: CASNSQGAPGNTIYF; CDR3 DNA: TGTGCCAGTAATTCCCAGGGGGCTCCTGGAAACACCATATATTTT; D gene: TRBD1; clone size: NA; J gene: TRBJ1-3; V gene: TRBV19
CDR3 protein: CAWRPGRNYEQYF; CDR3 DNA: TGTGCCTGGAGACCGGGACGGAACTACGAGCAGTACTTC; D gene: NA; clone size: once; J gene: TRBJ2-7; V gene: TRBV30
CDR3 protein: CSGRQGLTEAFF; CDR3 DNA: TGCAGCGGGAGACAGGGGTTAACTGAAGCTTTCTTT; D gene: TRBD1; clone size: NA; J gene: TRBJ1-1; V gene: TRBV29-1
CDR3 protein: CASSPQGTEQETQYF; CDR3 DNA: TGTGCCAGCTCACCGCAAGGGACAGAACAAGAGACCCAGTACTTC; D gene: TRBD1; clone size: NA; J gene: TRBJ2-5; V gene: TRBV18
CDR3 protein: CASSATVVAAREQYF; CDR3 DNA: TGCGCCAGCAGCGCTACGGTGGTGGCGGCACGCGAGCAGTACTTC; D gene: NA; clone size: once; J gene: TRBJ2-7; V gene: TRBV5-1
CDR3 protein: CASSPSDRGKTEAFF; CDR3 DNA: TGTGCCAGCTCACCTTCCGACAGGGGGAAAACTGAAGCTTTCTTT; D gene: TRBD1; clone size: NA; J gene: TRBJ1-1; V gene: TRBV18
CDR3 protein: CAWSSNSGGKPQHF; CDR3 DNA: TGTGCCTGGAGTTCCAACTCGGGCGGGAAGCCCCAGCATTTT; D gene: NA; clone size: NA; J gene: TRBJ1-5; V gene: TRBV30
CDR3 protein: CASSEQGARGGYTF; CDR3 DNA: TGTGCCAGCAGTGAACAGGGGGCGCGCGGTGGCTACACCTTC; D gene: TRBD1; clone size: NA; J gene: TRBJ1-2; V gene: TRBV2
CDR3 protein: CSVVVREYTEAFF; CDR3 DNA: TGCAGCGTTGTCGTCAGGGAATACACTGAAGCTTTCTTT; D gene: NA; clone size: NA; J gene: TRBJ1-1; V gene: TRBV29-1
CDR3 protein: CASSPFSGNTIYF; CDR3 DNA: TGCGCCAGCAGCCCCTTCTCTGGAAACACCATATATTTT; D gene: NA; clone size: NA; J gene: TRBJ1-3; V gene: TRBV5-1
CDR3 protein: CASSPLDSMNTEAFF; CDR3 DNA: TGTGCCAGCTCACCCCTCGACAGTATGAACACTGAAGCTTTCTTT; D gene: NA; clone size: NA; J gene: TRBJ1-1; V gene: TRBV18
CDR3 protein: CASGGMNTEAFF; CDR3 DNA: TGTGCCTCCGGGGGCATGAACACTGAAGCTTTCTTT; D gene: NA; clone size: NA; J gene: TRBJ1-1; V gene: TRBV30
CDR3 protein: CASSPRAIETQYF; CDR3 DNA: TGTGCCAGCTCACCTCGGGCTATAGAGACCCAGTACTTC; D gene: NA; clone size: NA; J gene: TRBJ2-5; V gene: TRBV18
CDR3 protein: CASSQGTSNYGYTF; CDR3 DNA: TGTGCCAGCAGCCAAGGGACGTCCAACTATGGCTACACCTTC; D gene: NA; clone size: NA; J gene: TRBJ1-2; V gene: TRBV7-2
CDR3 protein: CASSLPGGANTEAFF; CDR3 DNA: TGTGCCAGCAGCCTCCCCGGAGGGGCGAACACTGAAGCTTTCTTT; D gene: NA; clone size: NA; J gene: TRBJ1-1; V gene: TRBV4-2
CDR3 protein: CASSLQGAKGYTF; CDR3 DNA: TGCGCCAGCAGCTTACAGGGGGCGAAAGGCTACACCTTC; D gene: TRBD1; clone size: NA; J gene: TRBJ1-2; V gene: TRBV5-1
CDR3 protein: CASSTGGYEQYF; CDR3 DNA: TGTGCCAGTAGCACAGGGGGGTACGAGCAGTACTTC; D gene: TRBD1; clone size: NA; J gene: TRBJ2-7; V gene: TRBV19
CDR3 protein: CASSLPGEASEQYF; CDR3 DNA: TGTGCCAGCAGCTTGCCGGGCGAAGCCTCCGAGCAGTACTTC; D gene: NA; clone size: NA; J gene: TRBJ2-7; V gene: TRBV5-4
CDR3 protein: CASSFTGVGSGANVLTF; CDR3 DNA: TGCGCCAGCAGCTTCACAGGGGTCGGTTCTGGGGCCAACGTCCTGACTTTC; D gene: TRBD1; clone size: NA; J gene: TRBJ2-6; V gene: TRBV5-1
CDR3 protein: CASTLGRDKENTEAFF; CDR3 DNA: TGTGCCAGTACCCTGGGACGTGATAAGGAAAACACTGAAGCTTTCTTT; D gene: NA; clone size: NA; J gene: TRBJ1-1; V gene: TRBV19
CDR3 protein: CATSRYTEGGELFF; CDR3 DNA: TGTGCCACCAGCAGATATACGGAGGGCGGGGAGCTGTTTTTT; D gene: NA; clone size: NA; J gene: TRBJ2-2; V gene: TRBV15
CDR3 protein: CASSLQTHVSYEQYF; CDR3 DNA: TGCGCCAGCAGCCTACAGACGCACGTATCCTACGAGCAGTACTTC; D gene: NA; clone size: NA; J gene: TRBJ2-7; V gene: TRBV5-1
CDR3 protein: CASSSGTTYGYTF; CDR3 DNA: TGTGCCAGCAGTTCCGGGACAACCTATGGCTACACCTTC; D gene: NA; clone size: once; J gene: TRBJ1-2; V gene: TRBV2
CDR3 protein: CASGGGFQETQYF; CDR3 DNA: TGTGCCAGCGGGGGCGGGTTCCAAGAGACCCAGTACTTC; D gene: NA; clone size: NA; J gene: TRBJ2-5; V gene: TRBV28
CDR3 protein: CARTALQGVLDEKLFF; CDR3 DNA: TGTGCCAGGACGGCCCTACAGGGGGTCCTTGATGAAAAACTGTTTTTT; D gene: TRBD1; clone size: NA; J gene: TRBJ1-4; V gene: TRBV7-3
CDR3 protein: CASSFGSGRQSPLHF; CDR3 DNA: TGTGCCAGCAGTTTCGGATCAGGAAGGCAATCACCCCTCCACTTT; D gene: NA; clone size: NA; J gene: TRBJ1-6; V gene: TRBV27
CDR3 protein: CASSIGVTDTQYF; CDR3 DNA: TGTGCCAGTAGTATAGGGGTGACAGATACGCAGTATTTT; D gene: NA; clone size: NA; J gene: TRBJ2-3; V gene: TRBV19
CDR3 protein: CASSLPGPGWAGELFF; CDR3 DNA: TGTGCCAGCAGTCTACCGGGCCCAGGGTGGGCCGGGGAGCTGTTTTTT; D gene: NA; clone size: NA; J gene: TRBJ2-2; V gene: TRBV28
CDR3 protein: CASSPTGARDNQPQHF; CDR3 DNA: TGTGCCAGCTCACCAACGGGTGCCAGGGACAATCAGCCCCAGCATTTT; D gene: NA; clone size: NA; J gene: TRBJ1-5; V gene: TRBV18
CDR3 protein: CASTGSYEQYF; CDR3 DNA: TGTGCCAGCACGGGGAGTTACGAGCAGTACTTC; D gene: NA; clone size: once; J gene: TRBJ2-7; V gene: TRBV25-1
CDR3 protein: CASKTGGRNQPQHF; CDR3 DNA: TGTGCCAGCAAGACAGGGGGCCGAAATCAGCCCCAGCATTTT; D gene: TRBD1; clone size: NA; J gene: TRBJ1-5; V gene: TRBV28